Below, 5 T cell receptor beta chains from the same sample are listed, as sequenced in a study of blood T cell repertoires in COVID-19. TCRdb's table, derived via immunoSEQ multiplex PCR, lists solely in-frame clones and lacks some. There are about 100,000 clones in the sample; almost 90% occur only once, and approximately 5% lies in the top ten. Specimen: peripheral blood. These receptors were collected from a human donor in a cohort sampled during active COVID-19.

The CDR3 nucleotides read TGTGCCAGCAGTCGAGGACAGAACACTGAAGCTTTCTTT. Its translation: CASSRGQNTEAFF. J is TRBJ1-1 and V is TRBV6-2 or TRBV6-3; the D gene is possibly TRBD1 (5 bases). Per the germline V gene, CDR1 is MNHEY and CDR2 is SVGEGT. The CDR3 covers 13 residues. Trimming removed 5 bases at V and 1 base at J, with 8 bases between.

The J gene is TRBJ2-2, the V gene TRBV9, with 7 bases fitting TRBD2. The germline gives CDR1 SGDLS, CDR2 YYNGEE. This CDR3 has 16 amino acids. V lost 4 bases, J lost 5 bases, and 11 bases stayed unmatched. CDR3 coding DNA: TGTGCCAGCAGCACCCCCCTGGCGGGAGTAACCGGGGAGCTGTTTTTT. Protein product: CASSTPLAGVTGELFF. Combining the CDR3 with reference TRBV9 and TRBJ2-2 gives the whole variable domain DSGVTQTPKHLITATGQRVTLRCSPRSGDLSVYWYQQSLDQGLQFLIQYYNGEERAKGNILERFSAQQFPDLHSELNLSSLELGDSALYFCASSTPLAGVTGELFFGEGSRLTVL.

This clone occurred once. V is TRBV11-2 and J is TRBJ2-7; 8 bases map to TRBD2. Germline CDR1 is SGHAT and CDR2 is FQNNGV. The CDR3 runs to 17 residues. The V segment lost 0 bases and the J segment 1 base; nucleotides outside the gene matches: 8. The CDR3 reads CASSLDQSTSGSYEQYF. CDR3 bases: TGTGCCAGCAGCTTAGATCAGAGCACTAGCGGTTCCTACGAGCAGTACTTC.

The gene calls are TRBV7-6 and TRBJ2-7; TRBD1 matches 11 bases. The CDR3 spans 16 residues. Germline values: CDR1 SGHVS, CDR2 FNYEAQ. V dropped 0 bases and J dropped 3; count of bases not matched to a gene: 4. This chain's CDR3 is CASSLAAGTGGYEQYF. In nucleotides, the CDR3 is TGTGCCAGCAGCTTAGCAGCCGGGACAGGGGGCTACGAGCAGTACTTC.

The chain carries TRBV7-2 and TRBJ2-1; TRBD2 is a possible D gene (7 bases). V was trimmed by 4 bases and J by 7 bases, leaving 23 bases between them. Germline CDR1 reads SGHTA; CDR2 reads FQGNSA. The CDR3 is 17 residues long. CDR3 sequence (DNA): TGTGCCAGCAGCTGGGGGGGGCTATCGACACCAGGGAATGAGCAGTTCTTC. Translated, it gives CASSWGGLSTPGNEQFF. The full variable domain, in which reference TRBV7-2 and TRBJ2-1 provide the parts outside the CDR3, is GAGVSQSPSNKVTEKGKDVELRCDPISGHTALYWYRQSLGQGLEFLIYFQGNSAPDKSGLPSDRFSAERTGGSVSTLTIQRTQQEDSAVYLCASSWGGLSTPGNEQFFGPGTRLTVL.